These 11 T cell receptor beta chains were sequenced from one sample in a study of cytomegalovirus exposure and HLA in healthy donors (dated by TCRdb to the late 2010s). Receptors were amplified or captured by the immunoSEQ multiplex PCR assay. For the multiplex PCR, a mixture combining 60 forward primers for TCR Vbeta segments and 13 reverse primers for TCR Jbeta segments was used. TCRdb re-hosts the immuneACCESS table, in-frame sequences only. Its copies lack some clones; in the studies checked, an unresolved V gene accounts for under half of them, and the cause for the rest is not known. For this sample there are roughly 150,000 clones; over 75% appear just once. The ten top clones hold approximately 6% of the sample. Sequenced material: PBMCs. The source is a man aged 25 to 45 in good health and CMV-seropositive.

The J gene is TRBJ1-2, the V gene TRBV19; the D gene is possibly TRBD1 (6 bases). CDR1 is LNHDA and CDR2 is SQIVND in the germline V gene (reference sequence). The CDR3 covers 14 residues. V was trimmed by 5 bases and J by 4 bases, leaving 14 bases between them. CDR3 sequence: CASSSAGAGYGYTF. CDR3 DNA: TGTGCCAGTAGTTCGGCGGGGGCGGGCTATGGCTACACCTTC.

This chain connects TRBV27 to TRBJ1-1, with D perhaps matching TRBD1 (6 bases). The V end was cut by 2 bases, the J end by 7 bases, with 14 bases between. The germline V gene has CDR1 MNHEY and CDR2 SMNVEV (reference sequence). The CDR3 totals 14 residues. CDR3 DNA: TGTGCCAGCAGTTTACAGGGGAATATTAATGAAGCTTTCTTT. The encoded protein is CASSLQGNINEAFF.

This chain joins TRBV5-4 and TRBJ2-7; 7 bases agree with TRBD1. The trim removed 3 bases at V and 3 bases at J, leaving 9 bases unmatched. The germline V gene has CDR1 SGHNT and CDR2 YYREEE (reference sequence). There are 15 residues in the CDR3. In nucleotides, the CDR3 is TGTGCCAGCAGCTCCCCGGGACAGATCTTCTACGAGCAGTACTTC. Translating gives CASSSPGQIFYEQYF.

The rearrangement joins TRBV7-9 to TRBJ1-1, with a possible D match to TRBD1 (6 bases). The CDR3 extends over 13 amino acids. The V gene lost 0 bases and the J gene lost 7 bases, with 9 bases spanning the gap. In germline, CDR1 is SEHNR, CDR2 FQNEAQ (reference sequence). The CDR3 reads CASSLAGAVEAFF. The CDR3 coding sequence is TGTGCCAGCAGCTTAGCGGGGGCGGTTGAAGCTTTCTTT.

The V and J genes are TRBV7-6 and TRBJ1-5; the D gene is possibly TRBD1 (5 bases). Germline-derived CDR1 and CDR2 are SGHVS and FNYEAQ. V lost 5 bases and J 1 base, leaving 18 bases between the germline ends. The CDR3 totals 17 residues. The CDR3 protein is CASSPYGGELSNQPQHF. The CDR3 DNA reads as TGTGCCAGCAGCCCCTATGGAGGGGAGTTAAGCAATCAGCCCCAGCATTTT.

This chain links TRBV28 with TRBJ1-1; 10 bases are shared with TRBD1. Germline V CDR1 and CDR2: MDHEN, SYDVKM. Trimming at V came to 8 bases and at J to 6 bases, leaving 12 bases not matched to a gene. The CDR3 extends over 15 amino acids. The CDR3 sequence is CASQGQGVGTAEAFF. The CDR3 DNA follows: TGTGCCAGCCAAGGACAGGGGGTGGGAACCGCTGAAGCTTTCTTT.

CDR3 amino acids: CASSSPWRGNTEAFF. DNA of the CDR3: TGTGCCAGCAGTTCCCCCTGGCGGGGTAACACTGAAGCTTTCTTT. The V and J genes are TRBV7-9 and TRBJ1-1; D is unclear. The V gene's germline CDR1 is SEHNR and CDR2 FQNEAQ (reference sequence). The length of the CDR3 is 15 residues. Trimming removed 6 bases at V and 2 bases at J, with 16 bases between.

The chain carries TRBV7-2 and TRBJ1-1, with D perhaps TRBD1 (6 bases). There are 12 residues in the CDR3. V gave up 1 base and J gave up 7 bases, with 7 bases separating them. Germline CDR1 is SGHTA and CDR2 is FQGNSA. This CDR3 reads CASSLVRGEAFF. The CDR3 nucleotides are TGTGCCAGCAGCTTAGTCAGGGGTGAAGCTTTCTTT.

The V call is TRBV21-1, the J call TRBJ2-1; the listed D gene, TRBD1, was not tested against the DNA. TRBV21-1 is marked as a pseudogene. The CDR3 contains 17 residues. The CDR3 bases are TGTGCCAGCAGCAAGGTTACGGCAGGGTGCTCCTACAATGAGCAGTTCTTC. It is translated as CASSKVTAGCSYNEQFF.

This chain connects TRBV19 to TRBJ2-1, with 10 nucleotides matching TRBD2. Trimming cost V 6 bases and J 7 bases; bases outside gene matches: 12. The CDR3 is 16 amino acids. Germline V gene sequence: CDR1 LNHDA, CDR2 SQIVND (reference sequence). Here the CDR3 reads CASSLLAGVQGNEQFF. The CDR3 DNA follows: TGTGCCAGTAGCCTCCTAGCGGGAGTTCAGGGGAATGAGCAGTTCTTC.

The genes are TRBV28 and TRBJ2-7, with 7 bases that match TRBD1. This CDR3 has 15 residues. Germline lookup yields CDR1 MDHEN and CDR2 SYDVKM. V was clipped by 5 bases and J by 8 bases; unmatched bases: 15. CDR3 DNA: TGTGCCAGCAGTCCCCGAGATGAGGGGGCCGCACAGCAGTACTTC. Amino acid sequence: CASSPRDEGAAQQYF.